These 15 T cell receptor beta chains were all obtained from the same sample, sequenced in a study of blood T cell repertoires in COVID-19. Some clones are missing from TCRdb's copy, which holds only in-frame ones; the method was immunoSEQ multiplex PCR. The sample yields 150,000 to 200,000 clones, about 81% seen once. The sequencing input was peripheral blood. All receptors come from an elderly woman with COVID-19, enrolled during active disease.

This rearrangement joins TRBV6-5 to TRBJ1-1, with D unresolved. The CDR3 length is 15 residues. Germline V gene lookup returns CDR1 MNHEY and CDR2 SVGAGI. Trimming shortened V by 1 base and J by 0 bases, and 9 bases separated the two germline ends. CDR3 amino acids: CASSYWGGMNTEAFF. CDR3 DNA sequence: TGTGCCAGCAGTTACTGGGGAGGGATGAACACTGAAGCTTTCTTT.

V is TRBV18 and J is TRBJ2-5; D is perhaps TRBD1 (6 bases). The germline V gene has CDR1 KGHSH and CDR2 LQKENI. The CDR3 length is 14 residues. Trimming took off 5 bases at V and 4 bases at J, with 14 bases between the two ends. This CDR3 is CASSATGPGETQYF. The CDR3 bases are TGTGCCAGCTCAGCTACAGGGCCAGGAGAGACCCAGTACTTC.

V usage is TRBV6-1 and J usage is TRBJ1-1; TRBD1 matches 10 bases. The V gene end was trimmed by 3 bases and the J gene end by 3 bases; junction bases not matched to a gene: 4. Germline V gene sequence: CDR1 MNHNS, CDR2 SASEGT. CDR3 length equals 15 residues. CDR3 loop: CASSEGQGLYTEAFF. DNA of the CDR3: TGTGCCAGCAGTGAGGGACAGGGGCTGTACACTGAAGCTTTCTTT.

This clone was observed a single time. V and J are TRBV5-6 and TRBJ2-7, with D tentatively TRBD1 (5 bases). This CDR3 is built from 14 residues. V was shortened by 7 bases and J by 5 bases, with 19 bases between the two germline ends. Looked up from germline, CDR1 is SGHDT and CDR2 is YYEEEE. CDR3 region: CASRAWQGVHEQYF. The CDR3 DNA reads TGTGCCAGCCGAGCTTGGCAGGGTGTGCACGAGCAGTACTTC.

The chain carries TRBV6-5 and TRBJ1-5; no clear D. Germline-derived CDR1 and CDR2 are MNHEY and SVGAGI. The CDR3 is 13 residues long. Trimming stripped 7 bases from V and 1 base from J, with 8 bases between. The CDR3 spells CASTVNSNQPQHF. The CDR3 nucleotides are TGTGCCAGCACGGTAAACAGCAATCAGCCCCAGCATTTT.

CDR3 coding DNA: TGCGCCAGCAGCCCGGGACACCTTAGCAATCAGCCCCAGCATTTT. It is translated as CASSPGHLSNQPQHF. The rearrangement uses TRBV5-1 and TRBJ1-5; D possibly corresponds to TRBD1 (6 bases). The ends were cut back, 4 bases at V and 0 bases at J, with 11 bases in the middle. CDR3 size: 15 residues. Germline lookup yields CDR1 SGHRS and CDR2 YFSETQ.

The chain joins TRBV5-1 to TRBJ1-4; D uncertain. Trimming left V 1 base short and J 5 bases short, with 6 bases between. Germline loops: CDR1 SGHRS, CDR2 YFSETQ. This CDR3 spans 13 amino acids. Here the CDR3 reads CASSLQLNEKLFF. DNA of the CDR3: TGCGCCAGCAGCTTGCAGTTAAATGAAAAACTGTTTTTT.

The chain combines TRBV18 with TRBJ2-5; no clear D gene. V lost 1 base, J lost 4 bases, and 4 bases lay in between. There are 12 residues in the CDR3. CDR1 and CDR2 (germline): KGHSH, LQKENI. CDR3 amino acids: CASSPQRETQYF. The CDR3 nucleotides read TGTGCCAGCTCACCACAGCGAGAGACCCAGTACTTC.

J is TRBJ1-2 and V is TRBV11-2; D may be TRBD1 (5 bases). V gave up 1 base and J gave up 6 bases, with 15 bases separating them. CDR3 length equals 15 residues. Germline V gene sequence: CDR1 SGHAT, CDR2 FQNNGV. The CDR3 coding sequence is TGTGCCAGCAGCTTAGGGGTCGGGGGTTTGGATGGCTACACCTTC. Translated, it gives CASSLGVGGLDGYTF.

This chain joins TRBV2 and TRBJ1-5, with a weak D call TRBD1 (5 bases). CDR1 is SNHLY, CDR2 FYNNEI, per germline. V lost 6 bases, J lost 3 bases, and 9 bases lay in between. This CDR3 comprises 13 residues. The CDR3 region has the DNA TGTGCCAGCAGGGAGGGGCTCAATCAGCCCCAGCATTTT. Protein product: CASREGLNQPQHF.

The rearrangement joins TRBV6-5 to TRBJ2-5; 11 positions match TRBD1. Germline CDR1 and CDR2: MNHEY and SVGAGI. The trim removed 5 bases at V and 1 base at J, leaving 3 bases unmatched. The CDR3 extends over 15 amino acids. Written as DNA, the CDR3 is TGTGCCAGCAGTCCCGGGACAGGGGGCCAAGAGACCCAGTACTTC. Protein: CASSPGTGGQETQYF.

The chain couples TRBV12-5 to TRBJ1-1, with 9 bases lining up with TRBD1. V lost 5 bases to trimming and J lost 0 bases; unmatched junction nucleotides: 4. This CDR3 region has 15 residues. Germline V lookup: CDR1 LGHNT, CDR2 FRNRAP. CDR3 DNA sequence: TGTGCTAGTGGTACCGGACAGGGGCTGAACACTGAAGCTTTCTTT. It encodes CASGTGQGLNTEAFF.

There are a few counts of this clone. The V and J genes are TRBV6-5 and TRBJ2-2, with 8 positions matching TRBD2. V shed 8 bases and J 3 bases; nucleotides not matched to a gene: 8. Germline V gives CDR1 MNHEY, CDR2 SVGAGI. CDR3 length: 15 amino acids. CDR3 sequence reads: CASSAGVLDTGELFF. The CDR3, as DNA: TGTGCCAGCTCAGCGGGAGTGTTGGACACCGGGGAGCTGTTTTTT.

This clone has just one count. The J gene is TRBJ2-7, the V gene TRBV3-1 (or the pseudogene TRBV3-2), with D maybe TRBD2 (5 bases). CDR1 and CDR2 from the germline V gene are LGHDT and YNNKEL (reference sequence). CDR3 length equals 15 residues. Between the trimmed V and J ends, which lost 0 bases and 2 bases, there was a span of 11 bases. The CDR3 DNA reads TGTGCCAGCAGCCAAGATGGCGGGTCCACCTACGAGCAGTACTTC. This codes for CASSQDGGSTYEQYF.

The J gene is TRBJ2-7, the V gene TRBV27; D remains unclear. Trimming took off 0 bases at V and 3 bases at J, with 9 bases between the two ends. Germline V CDR1 and CDR2: MNHEY, SMNVEV (reference sequence). The CDR3 length is 14 residues. The CDR3: CASSLSKRGYEQYF. Written as DNA, the CDR3 is TGTGCCAGCAGTTTATCGAAAAGAGGCTACGAGCAGTACTTC.